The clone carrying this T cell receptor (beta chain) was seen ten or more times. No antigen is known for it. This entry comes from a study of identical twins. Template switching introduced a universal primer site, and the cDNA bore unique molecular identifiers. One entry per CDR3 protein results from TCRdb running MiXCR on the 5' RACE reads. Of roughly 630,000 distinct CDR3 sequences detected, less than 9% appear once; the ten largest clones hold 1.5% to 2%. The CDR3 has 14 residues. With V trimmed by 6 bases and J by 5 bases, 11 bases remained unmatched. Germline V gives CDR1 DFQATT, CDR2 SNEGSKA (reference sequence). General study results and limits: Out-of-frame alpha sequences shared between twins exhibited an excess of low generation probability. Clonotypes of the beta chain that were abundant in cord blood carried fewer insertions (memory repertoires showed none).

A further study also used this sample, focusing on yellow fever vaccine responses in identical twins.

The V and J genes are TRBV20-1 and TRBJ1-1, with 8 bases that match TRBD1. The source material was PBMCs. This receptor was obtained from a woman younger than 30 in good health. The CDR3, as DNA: TGCAGTGCCCAAAGGGGACAGGATGTTACTGAAGCTTTCTTT. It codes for CSAQRGQDVTEAFF.